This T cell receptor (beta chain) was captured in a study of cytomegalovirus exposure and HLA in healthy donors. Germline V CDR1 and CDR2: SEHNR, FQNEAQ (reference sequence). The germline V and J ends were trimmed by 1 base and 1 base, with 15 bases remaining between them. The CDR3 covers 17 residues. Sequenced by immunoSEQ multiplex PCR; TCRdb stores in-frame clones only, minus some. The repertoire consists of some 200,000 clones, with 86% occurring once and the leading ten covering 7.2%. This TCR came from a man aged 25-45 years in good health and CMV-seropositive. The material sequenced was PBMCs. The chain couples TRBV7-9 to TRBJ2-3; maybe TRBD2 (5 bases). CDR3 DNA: TGTGCCAGCAGCTTAGGTGCCGGTGGAGGTGGCACAGATACGCAGTATTTT. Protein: CASSLGAGGGGTDTQYF.